The next 5 T cell receptor beta chains were all read from a single sample in a study of tumor-infiltrating lymphocytes in primary liver carcinoma. Joint extraction of RNA and DNA used roughly 19-32 mg of bulk tissue that was unsorted. Starting material of roughly 0.45 ug total RNA yielded TCR beta cDNA via a constant-region primer. Employing slightly modified ARM-PCR, three nested multiplex PCR rounds were run, and these gave rise to the TCR beta libraries. Investigators reported that the first two PCR rounds, at around 10 cycles each, used TRBV1-TRBV30 forward primers with a C-beta reverse primer. TCRdb re-called the multiplex PCR reads with MiXCR, one entry per CDR3 protein. Altogether just under 95,000 distinct CDR3 sequences are present, 55% to 75% being singletons, with the ten largest covering 25% to 35%. Source material: tumor-adjacent normal liver tissue. The source is a man aged 40-49 years with primary liver carcinoma and hepatitis B virus infection.

In its sample, this clonotype is medium-sized. The J gene is TRBJ2-7, the V gene TRBV11-2; 7 nucleotides match TRBD1. This CDR3 comprises 15 residues. Germline V gives CDR1 SGHAT, CDR2 FQNNGV. The V and J ends lost 1 base and 3 bases, in that order; junction bases with no gene match: 6. CDR3 loop: CASSLVGGLGYEQYF. CDR3 in DNA: TGTGCCAGCAGCTTAGTAGGGGGCCTCGGCTACGAGCAGTACTTC.

The chain joins TRBV11-2 to TRBJ2-1; D is unclear. The CDR3 sequence is 19 residues long. In germline, CDR1 is SGHAT, CDR2 FQNNGV. Trimming left V 6 bases short and J 0 bases short, with 24 bases between. The CDR3 reads CASRQWPRRTPGSYNEQFF. The CDR3 DNA follows: TGTGCCAGCAGACAATGGCCCCGGCGGACCCCAGGCTCCTACAATGAGCAGTTCTTC.

A note on this clonotype: One end of the junction is discordant with germline, which a read error may explain. This chain links TRBV7-8 with TRBJ2-3, with D perhaps TRBD1 (5 bases). Germline values: CDR1 SGHVS, CDR2 FQNEAQ. The CDR3 is 15 residues long. This CDR3 is CASSLTVQSTYTQYF. The DNA of the CDR3 is TGTGCCAGCAGCCTGACAGTCCAAAGCACATATACGCAGTATTTT.

At least ten counts were recorded for this clonotype. This chain joins TRBV6-5 and TRBJ1-2, with TRBD1 matching over 10 bases. With 2 bases clipped from V and 4 bases from J, the junction kept 4 bases outside the gene matches. In germline, CDR1 is MNHEY, CDR2 SVGAGI. The CDR3 is made up of 15 amino acids. This CDR3 reads CASSYGGQGTYGYTF. CDR3 nucleotide sequence: TGTGCCAGCAGTTACGGGGGACAGGGGACCTATGGCTACACCTTC.

Comment on this clonotype: One end of the junction does not line up with germline, which may come from a read error. The chain links TRBV30 to TRBJ1-2; the D is unclear. CDR3 length: 13 residues. Germline CDR1 and CDR2: GTSNPN and SVGIG (reference sequence). CDR3 DNA sequence: TGTGCCTGGAGTCTTGGATCTATCTATGGCTGCACCTTC. Residues: CAWSLGSIYGCTF.